The 9 T cell receptor beta chains given below trace back to one sample, sequenced in a study of T cell responses to AZD1222 COVID-19 vaccine. Profiled with immunoSEQ multiplex PCR; TCRdb holds only in-frame clones, not every one. The data hold about 110,000 clones, with 90% observed a single time. The sequences come from peripheral blood, collected 28 days after the second AZD1222 dose. All receptors come from an adult who received the AZD1222 COVID-19 vaccine.

The V and J genes are TRBV19 and TRBJ2-5; TRBD2 matches at 12 bases. After removal of 4 bases from V and 10 bases from J, the junction contained 4 bases not matched to a gene. Germline assignment: CDR1 LNHDA and CDR2 SQIVND (reference sequence). The CDR3 extends over 13 amino acids. In DNA form, the CDR3 reads TGTGCCAGTAGTACCAGACTAGCGGGGGACCAGTACTTC. This sequence encodes CASSTRLAGDQYF.

The V gene is TRBV3-1 (or the pseudogene TRBV3-2), the J gene TRBJ2-5; TRBD2 is a possible D gene (5 bases). V dropped 5 bases and J dropped 4 bases, with 11 bases sitting between them. Germline CDR1 is LGHDT and CDR2 is YNNKEL (reference sequence). The CDR3 has 13 residues. This CDR3 reads CASSAPGRETQYF. CDR3 bases: TGTGCCAGCAGCGCTCCGGGAAGAGAGACCCAGTACTTC.

The gene calls are TRBV7-9 and TRBJ2-2, with no clear D. Per germline, CDR1 SEHNR and CDR2 FQNEAQ (reference sequence). This CDR3 contains 16 residues. Trimming took 8 bases from V and 0 from J, leaving 16 bases between them. The CDR3 bases are TGTGCCAGCCAAGCCCGTTGGGCGCCGAACACCGGGGAGCTGTTTTTT. Its translation is CASQARWAPNTGELFF. The full variable domain, in which reference TRBV7-9 and TRBJ2-2 provide the parts outside the CDR3, is DTGVSQNPRHKITKRGQNVTFRCDPISEHNRLYWYRQTLGQGPEFLTYFQNEAQLEKSRLLSDRFSAERPKGSFSTLEIQRTEQGDSAMYLCASQARWAPNTGELFFGEGSRLTVL.

The chain joins TRBV4-1 to TRBJ2-7; D gene uncertain. There are 16 residues in the CDR3. Trimming pared 3 bases from V and 1 base from J, leaving 16 bases between. Germline assignment: CDR1 MGHRA and CDR2 YSYEKL. In nucleotides, the CDR3 is TGCGCCAGCAGCCATCGCCACGCTAGTGAATCCTACGAGCAGTACTTC. It codes for CASSHRHASESYEQYF.

This rearrangement joins TRBV5-6 to TRBJ2-7; 7 nucleotides match TRBD1. From germline, CDR1 is SGHDT and CDR2 YYEEEE. The CDR3 is made up of 13 amino acids. Losses at the gene ends were 4 bases for V and 5 bases for J; bases not matched to a gene: 6. The CDR3 DNA follows: TGTGCCAGCAGCGACAGGGCTAGGAACGAGCAGTACTTC. Translated: CASSDRARNEQYF.

The gene calls are TRBV27 and TRBJ2-2; possible D gene TRBD1, 5 bases. CDR3 size: 14 residues. The V gene lost 5 bases and the J gene lost 5 bases, with 12 bases spanning the gap. Germline V gene lookup returns CDR1 MNHEY and CDR2 SMNVEV (reference sequence). The CDR3 DNA is TGTGCCAGCAGTCAAGTTCAGGGAACCGGGGAGCTGTTTTTT. Its translation: CASSQVQGTGELFF.

This clone was counted between two and nine times. The rearrangement joins TRBV7-9 to TRBJ2-5, with D hard to call. Germline loops: CDR1 SEHNR, CDR2 FQNEAQ (reference sequence). The CDR3 extends over 14 amino acids. V lost 0 bases, J lost 7 bases, and 12 bases lay in between. The chain's CDR3 is CASSLAGSLRTQYF. In DNA form, the CDR3 reads TGTGCCAGCAGCTTAGCAGGCAGCTTAAGGACCCAGTACTTC. Filled out from reference TRBV7-9 and TRBJ2-5, the complete variable domain reads DTGVSQNPRHKITKRGQNVTFRCDPISEHNRLYWYRQTLGQGPEFLTYFQNEAQLEKSRLLSDRFSAERPKGSFSTLEIQRTEQGDSAMYLCASSLAGSLRTQYFGPGTRLLVL.

The chain recombines TRBV6-5 with TRBJ2-7; weak D call: TRBD2 (5 bases). CDR1 and CDR2 (germline): MNHEY, SVGAGI. The CDR3 covers 15 residues. The V gene lost 4 bases and the J gene lost 2 bases, with 15 bases spanning the gap. The CDR3 is CASSSLTGYPYEQYF. The DNA for the CDR3 is TGTGCCAGCAGTTCCCTGACGGGGTACCCCTACGAGCAGTACTTC.

The V call is TRBV5-8, the J call TRBJ1-5; D remains ambiguous. The CDR3 totals 17 residues. Germline CDR1 and CDR2: SGHTS and YDEGEE. Deletions cut 0 bases from V and 3 bases from J, with 16 bases between. The CDR3 loop is CASSLVFSSAPNQPQHF. The CDR3 bases are TGTGCCAGCAGCTTGGTTTTTAGTTCCGCACCCAATCAGCCCCAGCATTTT. The variable domain in full, with the rest retrieved from reference TRBV5-8 and TRBJ1-5, is EAGVTQSPTHLIKTRGQQATLRCSPISGHTSVYWYQQALGLGLQFLLWYDEGEERNRGNFPPRFSGRQFPNYSSELNVNALELEDSALYLCASSLVFSSAPNQPQHFGDGTRLSIL.